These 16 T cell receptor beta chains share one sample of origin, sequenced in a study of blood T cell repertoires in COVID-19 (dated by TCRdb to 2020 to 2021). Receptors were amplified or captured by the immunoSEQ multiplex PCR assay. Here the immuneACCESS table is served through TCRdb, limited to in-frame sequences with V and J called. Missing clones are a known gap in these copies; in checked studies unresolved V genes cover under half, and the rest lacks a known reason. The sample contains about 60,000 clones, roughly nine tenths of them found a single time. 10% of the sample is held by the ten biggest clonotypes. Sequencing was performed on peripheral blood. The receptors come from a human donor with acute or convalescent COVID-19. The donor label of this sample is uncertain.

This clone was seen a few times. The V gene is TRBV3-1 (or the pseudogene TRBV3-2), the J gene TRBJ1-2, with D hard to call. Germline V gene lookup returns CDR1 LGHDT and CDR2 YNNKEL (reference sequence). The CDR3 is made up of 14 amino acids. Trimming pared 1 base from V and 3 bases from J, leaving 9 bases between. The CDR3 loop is CASSQVQADYGYTF. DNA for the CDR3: TGTGCCAGCAGCCAAGTTCAGGCCGACTATGGCTACACCTTC.

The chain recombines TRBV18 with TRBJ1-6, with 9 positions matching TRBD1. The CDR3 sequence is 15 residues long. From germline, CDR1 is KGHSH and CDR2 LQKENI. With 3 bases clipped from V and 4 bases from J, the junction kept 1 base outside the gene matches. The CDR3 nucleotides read TGTGCCAGCTCACCTGGGACAGGGTATAATTCACCCCTCCACTTT. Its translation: CASSPGTGYNSPLHF.

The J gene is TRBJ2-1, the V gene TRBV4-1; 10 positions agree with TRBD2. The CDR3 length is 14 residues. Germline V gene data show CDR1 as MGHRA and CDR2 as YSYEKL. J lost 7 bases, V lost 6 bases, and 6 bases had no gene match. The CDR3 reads CASSFVSGRNEQFF. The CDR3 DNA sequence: TGCGCCAGCAGTTTTGTTAGCGGGAGGAATGAGCAGTTCTTC.

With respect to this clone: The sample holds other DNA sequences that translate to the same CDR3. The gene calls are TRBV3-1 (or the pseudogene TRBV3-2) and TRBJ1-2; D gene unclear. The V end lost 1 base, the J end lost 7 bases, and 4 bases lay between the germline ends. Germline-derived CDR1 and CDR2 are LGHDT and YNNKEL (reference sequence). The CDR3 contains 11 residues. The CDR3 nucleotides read TGTGCCAGCAGCCAAGCCCGTGGCTACACCTTC. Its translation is CASSQARGYTF.

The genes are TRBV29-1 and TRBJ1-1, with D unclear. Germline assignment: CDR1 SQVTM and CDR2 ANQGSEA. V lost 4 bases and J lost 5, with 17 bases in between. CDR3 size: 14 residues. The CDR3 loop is CSVAWNTFGTEAFF. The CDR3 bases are TGCAGCGTTGCCTGGAACACCTTCGGGACTGAAGCTTTCTTT.

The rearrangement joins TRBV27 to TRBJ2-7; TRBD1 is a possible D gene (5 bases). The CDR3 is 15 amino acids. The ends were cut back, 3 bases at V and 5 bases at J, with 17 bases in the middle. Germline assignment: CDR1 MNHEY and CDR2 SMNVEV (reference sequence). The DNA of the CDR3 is TGTGCCAGCAGTTTCCAGGGTTCCTTCTTGGACGAGCAGTACTTC. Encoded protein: CASSFQGSFLDEQYF.

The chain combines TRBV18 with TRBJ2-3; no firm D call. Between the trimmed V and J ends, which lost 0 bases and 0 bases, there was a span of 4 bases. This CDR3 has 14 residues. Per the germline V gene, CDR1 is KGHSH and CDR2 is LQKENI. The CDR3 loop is CASSPPSSTDTQYF. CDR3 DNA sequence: TGTGCCAGCTCACCACCCTCTAGCACAGATACGCAGTATTTT.

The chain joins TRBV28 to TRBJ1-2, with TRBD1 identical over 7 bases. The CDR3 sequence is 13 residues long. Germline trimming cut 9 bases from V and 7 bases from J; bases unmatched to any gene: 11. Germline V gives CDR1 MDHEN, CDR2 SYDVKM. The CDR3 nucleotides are TGTGCCAGTGCCAAGGGGGCTGGCACTGGCTACACCTTC. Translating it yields CASAKGAGTGYTF.

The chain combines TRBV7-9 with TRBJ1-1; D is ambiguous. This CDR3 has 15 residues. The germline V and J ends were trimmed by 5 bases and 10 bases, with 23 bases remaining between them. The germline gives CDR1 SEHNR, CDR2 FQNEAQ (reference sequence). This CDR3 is CASSPPGGRVEGAFF. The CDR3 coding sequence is TGTGCCAGCAGCCCCCCGGGCGGGAGAGTGGAAGGAGCTTTCTTT.

The CDR3 reads CASSIPGARGPYGYTF. CDR3 coding DNA: TGTGCCAGTAGTATCCCAGGGGCAAGGGGCCCCTATGGCTACACCTTC. This chain links TRBV19 with TRBJ1-2, with D perhaps TRBD1 (6 bases). CDR1 and CDR2 (germline): LNHDA, SQIVND (reference sequence). The CDR3 is 16 residues long. Trimming took 3 bases from V and 4 from J, leaving 18 bases between them.

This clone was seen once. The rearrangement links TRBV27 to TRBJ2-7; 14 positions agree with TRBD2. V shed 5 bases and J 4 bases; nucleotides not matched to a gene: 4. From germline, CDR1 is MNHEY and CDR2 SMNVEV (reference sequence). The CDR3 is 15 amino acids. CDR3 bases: TGTGCCAGCAGTAGGGGACTAGCGGGAGTTTACGAGCAGTACTTC. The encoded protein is CASSRGLAGVYEQYF.

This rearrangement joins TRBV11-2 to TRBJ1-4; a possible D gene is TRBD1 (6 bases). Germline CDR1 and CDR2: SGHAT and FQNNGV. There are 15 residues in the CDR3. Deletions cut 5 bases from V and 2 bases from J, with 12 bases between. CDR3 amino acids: CASSPTGITNEKLFF. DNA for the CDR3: TGTGCCAGCAGCCCAACAGGGATTACTAATGAAAAACTGTTTTTT.

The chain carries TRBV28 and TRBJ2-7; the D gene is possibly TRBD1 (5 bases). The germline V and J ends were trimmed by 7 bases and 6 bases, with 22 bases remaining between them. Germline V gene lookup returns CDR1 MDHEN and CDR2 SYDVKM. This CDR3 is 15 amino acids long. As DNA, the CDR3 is TGTGCCAGCATCCTGGGGCCAGGAGATATAGGCGAGCAGTACTTC. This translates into CASILGPGDIGEQYF.

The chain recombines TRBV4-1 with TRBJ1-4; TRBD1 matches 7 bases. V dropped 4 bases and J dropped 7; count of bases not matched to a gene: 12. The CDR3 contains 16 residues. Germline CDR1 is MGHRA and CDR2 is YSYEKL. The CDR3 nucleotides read TGCGCCAGCAGCCCCATCGGAGACAGGGATCGTGAAAAACTGTTTTTT. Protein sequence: CASSPIGDRDREKLFF.

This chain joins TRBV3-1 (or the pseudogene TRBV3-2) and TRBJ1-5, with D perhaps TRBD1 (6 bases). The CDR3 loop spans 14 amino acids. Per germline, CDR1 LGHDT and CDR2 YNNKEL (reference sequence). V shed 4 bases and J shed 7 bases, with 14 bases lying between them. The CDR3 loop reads CASSPAGAGQPQHF. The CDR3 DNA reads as TGTGCCAGCAGCCCTGCAGGGGCAGGACAGCCCCAGCATTTT.

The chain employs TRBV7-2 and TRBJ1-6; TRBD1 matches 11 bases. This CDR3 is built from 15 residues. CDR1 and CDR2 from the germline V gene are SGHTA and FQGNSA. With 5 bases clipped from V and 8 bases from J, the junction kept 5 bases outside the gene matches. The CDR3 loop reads CASSPRTGGYSPLHF. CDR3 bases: TGTGCCAGCAGCCCAAGGACAGGGGGCTATTCACCCCTCCACTTT.